These 9 T cell receptor beta chains were sequenced from one sample in a study of Ad26.COV2.S vaccination and SARS-CoV-2 variants. Using immunoSEQ multiplex PCR, the repertoire was profiled, and TCRdb retains in-frame clones only, with some absent. The sample lists over 100,000 clones; roughly 80% were seen once. Sequencing used peripheral blood, obtained after recovery from COVID-19. These receptors all come from a human donor who had recovered from COVID-19.

This chain joins TRBV7-6 and TRBJ2-7; TRBD1 is a possible D gene (6 bases). The V gene lost 2 bases and the J gene lost 6 bases, with 8 bases spanning the gap. Germline loops: CDR1 SGHVS, CDR2 FNYEAQ. The CDR3 sequence is 12 residues long. CDR3 protein: CASSLQGSEQYF. The CDR3 DNA is TGTGCCAGCAGCTTACAGGGGAGCGAGCAGTACTTC.

The chain couples TRBV25-1 to TRBJ1-2; D remains ambiguous. This CDR3 spans 16 amino acids. Germline CDR1 and CDR2: MGHDK and SYGVNS. With 4 bases removed from V and 4 bases from J, the gap between germline ends came to 19 bases. CDR3 loop: CASSGNRGSTAYGYTF. The CDR3 DNA reads TGTGCCAGCAGTGGAAATCGGGGTAGCACTGCCTATGGCTACACCTTC.

The genes are TRBV7-3 and TRBJ2-3, with D maybe TRBD2 (7 bases). The CDR3 runs to 12 residues. Germline CDR1 is SGHTA and CDR2 is FQGTGA. Trimming removed 5 bases from V and 12 bases from J, with 15 bases in between. The CDR3 DNA reads as TGTGCCAGCAGCCCCAGGGAGGGACAACAGTATTTT. It yields the protein CASSPREGQQYF.

The chain employs TRBV19 and TRBJ2-1; 9 bases line up with TRBD2. Trimming at V came to 6 bases and at J to 6 bases, leaving 9 bases not matched to a gene. This CDR3 is built from 15 residues. Germline CDR1 and CDR2: LNHDA and SQIVND (reference sequence). CDR3 protein: CASSTRGGGANEQFF. The CDR3 nucleotides read TGTGCCAGTAGCACCAGGGGCGGGGGGGCCAATGAGCAGTTCTTC. The full variable domain, completed using reference TRBV19 and TRBJ2-1, is DGGITQSPKYLFRKEGQNVTLSCEQNLNHDAMYWYRQDPGQGLRLIYYSQIVNDFQKGDIAEGYSVSREKKESFPLTVTSAQKNPTAFYLCASSTRGGGANEQFFGPGTRLTVL.

The chain joins TRBV9 to TRBJ1-5; tentative D call: TRBD1 (5 bases). Germline V gene data show CDR1 as SGDLS and CDR2 as YYNGEE. This CDR3 is built from 16 residues. V shed 0 bases and J shed 4 bases, with 14 bases lying between them. CDR3 protein: CASSVVFRGANQPQHF. Written as DNA, the CDR3 is TGTGCCAGCAGCGTAGTCTTCCGCGGGGCAAATCAGCCCCAGCATTTT.

The CDR3 region is CASRTADTGELFF. The CDR3 nucleotides are TGCGCCAGCAGGACAGCTGACACCGGGGAGCTGTTTTTT. V and J are TRBV5-1 and TRBJ2-2, with D tentatively TRBD1 (5 bases). Germline V lookup: CDR1 SGHRS, CDR2 YFSETQ. The CDR3 has 13 residues. Between the trimmed V and J ends, which lost 5 bases and 3 bases, there was a span of 8 bases. The full variable domain, with the rest looked up from reference TRBV5-1 and TRBJ2-2, is KAGVTQTPRYLIKTRGQQVTLSCSPISGHRSVSWYQQTPGQGLQFLFEYFSETQRNKGNFPGRFSGRQFSNSRSEMNVSTLELGDSALYLCASRTADTGELFFGEGSRLTVL.

J is TRBJ2-1 and V is TRBV20-1; 16 bases match TRBD2. Germline values: CDR1 DFQATT, CDR2 SNEGSKA (reference sequence). V dropped 3 bases and J dropped 10; count of bases not matched to a gene: 9. The CDR3 length is 16 residues. CDR3 nucleotides: TGCAGTGCTAGTCCTGGGACTAGCGGGGGGGCCGGCGAGCAGTTCTTC. Residues: CSASPGTSGGAGEQFF.

The chain recombines TRBV13 with TRBJ2-1; no clear D gene. Trimming took off 4 bases at V and 11 bases at J, with 9 bases between the two ends. CDR1 and CDR2 (germline): PRHDT, FYEKMQ (reference sequence). This CDR3 region has 11 residues. This CDR3 is CASSSEDKQFF. In DNA form, the CDR3 reads TGTGCCAGCAGCTCCGAGGATAAGCAGTTCTTC.

This clone was seen a few times. The chain is built from TRBV6-1 and TRBJ1-1; weak D call: TRBD1 (5 bases). The germline gives CDR1 MNHNS, CDR2 SASEGT. V lost 2 bases to trimming and J lost 1 base, with 14 bases between them. The CDR3 covers 16 residues. The CDR3 nucleotides read TGTGCCAGCAGTGAAAATAGGAGGGGTCGGAACACTGAAGCTTTCTTT. Its translation: CASSENRRGRNTEAFF.